The 13 T cell receptor beta chains below come from one sample, sequenced in a study of blood T cell repertoires in COVID-19. Assay used: immunoSEQ multiplex PCR; TCRdb lists only in-frame clones, some missing. The top ten hold 0.7% of the sample, which has around 250,000 clones, approximately 91% seen once. The specimen was peripheral blood. The receptor set was obtained from a human donor in a cohort sampled during active COVID-19.

CDR3 protein: CASSDPGTVHYTIYF. As DNA, the CDR3 is TGTGCCAGTAGCGACCCCGGGACAGTACATTACACCATATATTTT. The rearrangement uses TRBV27 and TRBJ1-3, with TRBD1 matching 7 bases. Germline V gives CDR1 MNHEY, CDR2 SMNVEV (reference sequence). The CDR3 is 15 amino acids. V was clipped by 9 bases and J by 8 bases; unmatched bases: 16.

The chain is built from TRBV5-6 and TRBJ2-7; maybe TRBD1 (6 bases). Germline V lookup: CDR1 SGHDT, CDR2 YYEEEE. V gave up 3 bases and J gave up 4 bases, with 20 bases separating them. The CDR3 runs to 16 residues. The CDR3 region is CASSWSTGSGGYEQYF. The CDR3 DNA reads as TGTGCCAGCAGCTGGTCTACAGGGTCAGGTGGTTACGAGCAGTACTTC.

V gene TRBV7-9 combines with J gene TRBJ2-1, with 7 nucleotides matching TRBD2. CDR1 is SEHNR and CDR2 is FQNEAQ in the germline V gene (reference sequence). J gave up 2 bases and V 1 base, and 5 bases lay outside the gene matches. The CDR3 has 16 residues. This chain's CDR3 is CASSLVVGLAYNEQFF. The CDR3 DNA reads TGTGCCAGCAGCTTAGTGGTAGGACTAGCCTACAATGAGCAGTTCTTC.

J is TRBJ2-3 and V is TRBV24-1; D may be TRBD2 (5 bases). V was clipped by 7 bases and J by 0 bases, with 13 bases between them. In germline, CDR1 is KGHDR, CDR2 SFDVKD. The CDR3 spans 15 residues. CDR3 DNA: TGTGCCACCAGCCCGGCAAGCGGAAGCACAGATACGCAGTATTTT. Amino acids: CATSPASGSTDTQYF.

The gene calls are TRBV4-1 and TRBJ2-7; 12 nucleotides align to TRBD2. V shed 6 bases and J 2 bases; nucleotides not matched to a gene: 5. Germline-derived CDR1 and CDR2 are MGHRA and YSYEKL. This CDR3 contains 15 residues. The CDR3 sequence is CASSLTSGSPYEQYF. The CDR3 coding sequence is TGCGCCAGCAGTCTGACTAGCGGGAGTCCCTACGAGCAGTACTTC.

The chain joins TRBV21-1 to TRBJ1-5; the table's D call of TRBD1 was not tested on the DNA. TRBV21-1 is a recognized pseudogene. This CDR3 has 16 amino acids. The CDR3 spells CASSRRQGAINQPQHF. CDR3 in DNA: TGTGCCAGCAGCAGAAGACAGGGGGCTATCAATCAGCCCCAGCATTTT.

This clone was seen a single time. This chain connects TRBV7-2 to TRBJ2-3, with D perhaps TRBD1 (5 bases). With 1 base removed from V and 4 bases from J, the gap between germline ends came to 24 bases. The CDR3 has 19 residues. Germline V gene data show CDR1 as SGHTA and CDR2 as FQGNSA. The CDR3 loop reads CASSLVVFRGKIRADTQYF. The CDR3 DNA reads as TGTGCCAGCAGCTTAGTCGTCTTTAGGGGAAAGATTAGGGCAGATACGCAGTATTTT. Complete variable domain (other parts from reference TRBV7-2 and TRBJ2-3): GAGVSQSPSNKVTEKGKDVELRCDPISGHTALYWYRQSLGQGLEFLIYFQGNSAPDKSGLPSDRFSAERTGGSVSTLTIQRTQQEDSAVYLCASSLVVFRGKIRADTQYFGPGTRLTVL.

The V and J genes are TRBV7-2 and TRBJ1-2; 9 bases fit TRBD1. The germline CDR1 and CDR2 sequences are SGHTA and FQGNSA. J gave up 7 bases and V 5 bases, and 11 bases lay outside the gene matches. The CDR3 extends over 15 amino acids. Here the CDR3 reads CASSNTGTGKSGYTF. DNA for the CDR3: TGTGCCAGCAGCAACACCGGGACAGGGAAAAGTGGCTACACCTTC.

The V gene is TRBV18, the J gene TRBJ2-1; 8 bases map to TRBD2. The V gene's germline CDR1 is KGHSH and CDR2 LQKENI. The CDR3 totals 14 residues. The V gene end was trimmed by 3 bases and the J gene end by 9 bases; junction bases not matched to a gene: 7. In nucleotides, the CDR3 is TGTGCCAGCTCACCCGAAACCCGGGAGGGTGAGCAGTTCTTC. It encodes CASSPETREGEQFF.

The V call is TRBV4-2, the J call TRBJ2-7; TRBD2 aligns across 11 bases. The CDR3 extends over 18 amino acids. In germline, CDR1 is LGHNA, CDR2 YNFKEQ. The trim removed 0 bases at V and 2 bases at J, leaving 9 bases unmatched. The CDR3 loop reads CASSQEPQLAGETYEQYF. The CDR3 DNA is TGTGCCAGCAGCCAAGAACCTCAACTAGCGGGAGAAACCTACGAGCAGTACTTC.

CDR3: CASSYEAVNYGYTF. The CDR3 nucleotides are TGTGCCAGCAGTTATGAGGCAGTAAACTATGGCTACACCTTC. The chain is built from TRBV6-2 or TRBV6-3 and TRBJ1-2, with D hard to call. In germline, CDR1 is MNHEY, CDR2 SVGEGT. There are 14 residues in the CDR3. Deletions cut 3 bases from V and 2 bases from J, with 10 bases between.

This rearrangement joins TRBV7-9 to TRBJ2-3; 8 bases map to TRBD2. The CDR3 is made up of 14 amino acids. V was pared by 10 bases and J by 4 bases, with 10 bases of the junction left unmatched. The germline CDR1 and CDR2 sequences are SEHNR and FQNEAQ (reference sequence). CDR3 bases: TGTGCCATCGCGACGGGGGGGACCGCAGATACGCAGTATTTT. Protein sequence: CAIATGGTADTQYF. Using reference TRBV7-9 and TRBJ2-3 for the parts outside the CDR3, the full variable domain is DTGVSQNPRHKITKRGQNVTFRCDPISEHNRLYWYRQTLGQGPEFLTYFQNEAQLEKSRLLSDRFSAERPKGSFSTLEIQRTEQGDSAMYLCAIATGGTADTQYFGPGTRLTVL.

The chain uses TRBV28 and TRBJ1-1; D gene unclear. V lost 7 bases, J lost 10 bases, and 16 bases lay in between. Per the germline V gene, CDR1 is MDHEN and CDR2 is SYDVKM. CDR3 size: 12 residues. The CDR3 sequence: CASTNAGQIAFF. CDR3 bases: TGTGCCAGCACCAATGCGGGCCAGATAGCTTTCTTT.